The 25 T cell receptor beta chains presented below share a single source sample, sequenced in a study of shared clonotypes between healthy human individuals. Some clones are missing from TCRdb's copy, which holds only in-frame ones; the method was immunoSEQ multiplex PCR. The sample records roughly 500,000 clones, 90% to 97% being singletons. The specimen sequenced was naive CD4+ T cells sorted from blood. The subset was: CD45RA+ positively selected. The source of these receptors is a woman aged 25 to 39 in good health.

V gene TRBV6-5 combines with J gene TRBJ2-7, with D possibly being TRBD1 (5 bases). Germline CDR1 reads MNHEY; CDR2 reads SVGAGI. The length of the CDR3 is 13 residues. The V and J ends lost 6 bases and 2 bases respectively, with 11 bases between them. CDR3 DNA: TGTGCCAGCAGACCCCCAGGGACCTACGAGCAGTACTTC. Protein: CASRPPGTYEQYF.

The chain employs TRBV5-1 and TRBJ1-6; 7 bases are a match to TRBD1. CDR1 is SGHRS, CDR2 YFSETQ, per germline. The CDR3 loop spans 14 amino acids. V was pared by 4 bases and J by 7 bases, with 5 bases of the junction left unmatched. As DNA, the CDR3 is TGCGCCAGCAGCCCGGGGACAGCAAATTCACCCCTCCACTTT. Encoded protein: CASSPGTANSPLHF. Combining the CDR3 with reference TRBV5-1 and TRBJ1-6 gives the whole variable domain KAGVTQTPRYLIKTRGQQVTLSCSPISGHRSVSWYQQTPGQGLQFLFEYFSETQRNKGNFPGRFSGRQFSNSRSEMNVSTLELGDSALYLCASSPGTANSPLHFGNGTRLTVT.

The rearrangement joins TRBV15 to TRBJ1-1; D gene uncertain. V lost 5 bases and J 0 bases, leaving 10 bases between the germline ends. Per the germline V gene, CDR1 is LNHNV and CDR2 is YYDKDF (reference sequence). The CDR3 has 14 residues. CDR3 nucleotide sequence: TGTGCCACCAGCGTCGTACAGATGAACACTGAAGCTTTCTTT. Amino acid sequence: CATSVVQMNTEAFF.

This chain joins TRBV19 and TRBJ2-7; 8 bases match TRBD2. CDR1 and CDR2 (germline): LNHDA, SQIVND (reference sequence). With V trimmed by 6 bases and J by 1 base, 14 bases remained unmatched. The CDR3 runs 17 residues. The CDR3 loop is CASSPRPGGGISYEQYF. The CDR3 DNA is TGTGCCAGTAGCCCCAGACCGGGGGGGGGTATATCCTACGAGCAGTACTTC.

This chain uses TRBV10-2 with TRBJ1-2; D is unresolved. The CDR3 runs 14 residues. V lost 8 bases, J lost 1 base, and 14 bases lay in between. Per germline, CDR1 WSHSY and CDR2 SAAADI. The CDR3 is CASSVSSYNYGYTF. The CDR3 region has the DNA TGCGCCAGCTCGGTTTCCAGCTATAACTATGGCTACACCTTC.

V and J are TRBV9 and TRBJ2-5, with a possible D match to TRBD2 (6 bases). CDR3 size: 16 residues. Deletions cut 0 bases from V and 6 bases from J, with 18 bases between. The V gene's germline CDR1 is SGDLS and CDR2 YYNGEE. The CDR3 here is CASSVGFRTTEKTQYF. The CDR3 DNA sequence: TGTGCCAGCAGCGTAGGGTTCAGGACTACGGAGAAGACCCAGTACTTC.

Here the CDR3 reads CASSQPGLAGEFSEQYF. The CDR3 DNA follows: TGTGCCAGCAGCCAACCGGGACTAGCGGGAGAGTTCTCCGAGCAGTACTTC. V and J are TRBV4-2 and TRBJ2-5; 14 bases are shared with TRBD2. The DNA end favors TRBJ2-7, so the J call may be wrong. This CDR3 region has 17 residues. Germline values: CDR1 LGHNA, CDR2 YNFKEQ.

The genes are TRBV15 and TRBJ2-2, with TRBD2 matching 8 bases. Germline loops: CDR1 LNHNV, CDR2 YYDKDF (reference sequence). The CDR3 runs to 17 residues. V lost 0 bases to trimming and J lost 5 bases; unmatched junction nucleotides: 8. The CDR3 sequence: CATSRDFSGKDTGELFF. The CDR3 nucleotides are TGTGCCACCAGCAGAGATTTTAGCGGGAAAGATACCGGGGAGCTGTTTTTT.

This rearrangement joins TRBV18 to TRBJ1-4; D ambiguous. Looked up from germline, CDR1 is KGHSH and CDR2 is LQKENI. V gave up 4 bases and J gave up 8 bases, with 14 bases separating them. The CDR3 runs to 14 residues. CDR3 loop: CASSLIPGQEKLFF. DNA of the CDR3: TGTGCCAGCTCACTAATCCCGGGTCAGGAAAAACTGTTTTTT.

The CDR3 region is CASRTADMVGYTF. The CDR3 DNA reads as TGTGCCAGCAGAACGGCCGATATGGTGGGCTACACCTTC. The rearrangement uses TRBV6-6 and TRBJ1-2; D remains ambiguous. In germline, CDR1 is MNHNY, CDR2 SVGAGI (reference sequence). The CDR3 is 13 amino acids. Trimming took 6 bases from V and 8 from J, leaving 16 bases between them.

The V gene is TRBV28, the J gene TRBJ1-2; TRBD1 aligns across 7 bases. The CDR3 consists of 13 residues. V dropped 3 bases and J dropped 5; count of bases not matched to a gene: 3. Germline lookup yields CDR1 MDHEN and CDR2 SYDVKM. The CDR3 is CASSFGTAYGYTF. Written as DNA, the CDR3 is TGTGCCAGCAGTTTCGGGACAGCTTATGGCTACACCTTC.

The CDR3 DNA reads as TGTGCCAGCAGACCGGGACAGGGACTTTTTTACGAGCAGTACTTC. It codes for CASRPGQGLFYEQYF. The rearrangement links TRBV7-2 to TRBJ2-7, with TRBD1 identical over 9 bases. The CDR3 is made up of 15 amino acids. J was trimmed by 4 bases and V by 6 bases; bases with no gene match: 10. Germline V gene lookup returns CDR1 SGHTA and CDR2 FQGNSA.

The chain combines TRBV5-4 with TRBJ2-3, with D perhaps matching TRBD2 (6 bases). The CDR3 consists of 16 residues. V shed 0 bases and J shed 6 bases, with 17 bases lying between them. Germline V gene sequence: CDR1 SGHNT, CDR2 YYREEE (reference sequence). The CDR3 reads CASSLVLTSSIDTQYF. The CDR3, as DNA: TGTGCCAGCAGCTTGGTCTTAACTAGCAGTATTGATACGCAGTATTTT.

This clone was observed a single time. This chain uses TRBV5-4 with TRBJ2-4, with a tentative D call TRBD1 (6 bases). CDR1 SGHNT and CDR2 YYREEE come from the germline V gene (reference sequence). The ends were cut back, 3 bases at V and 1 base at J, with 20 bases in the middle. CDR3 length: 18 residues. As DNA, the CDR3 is TGTGCCAGCAGCTCAGATATCAGGGGCCCTTGGGCCAAAAACATTCAGTACTTC. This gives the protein CASSSDIRGPWAKNIQYF.

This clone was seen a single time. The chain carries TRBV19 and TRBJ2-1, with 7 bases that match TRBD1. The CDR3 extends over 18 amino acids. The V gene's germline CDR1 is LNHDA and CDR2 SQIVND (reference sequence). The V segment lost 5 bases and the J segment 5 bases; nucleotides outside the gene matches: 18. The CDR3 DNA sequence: TGTGCCAGTAGTTACCTAAAACTCCGGGACAGTTTAGACAATGAGCAGTTCTTC. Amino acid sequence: CASSYLKLRDSLDNEQFF. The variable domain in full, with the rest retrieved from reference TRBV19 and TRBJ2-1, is DGGITQSPKYLFRKEGQNVTLSCEQNLNHDAMYWYRQDPGQGLRLIYYSQIVNDFQKGDIAEGYSVSREKKESFPLTVTSAQKNPTAFYLCASSYLKLRDSLDNEQFFGPGTRLTVL.

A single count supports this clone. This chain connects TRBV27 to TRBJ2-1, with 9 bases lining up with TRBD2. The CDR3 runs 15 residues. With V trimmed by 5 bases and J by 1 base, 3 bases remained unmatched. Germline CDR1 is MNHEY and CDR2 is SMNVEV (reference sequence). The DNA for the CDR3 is TGTGCCAGCAGTCCAAGCGGGGGGTCCTACAATGAGCAGTTCTTC. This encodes CASSPSGGSYNEQFF.

The CDR3 DNA reads as TGTGCCAGCAGCGGGGCCCCGGCTAGCGGGAGAGGTGAGCAGTACTTC. Amino acid sequence: CASSGAPASGRGEQYF. The chain links TRBV9 to TRBJ2-7, with 10 bases identical to TRBD2. The V segment lost 3 bases and the J segment 7 bases; nucleotides outside the gene matches: 13. The CDR3 has 16 amino acids. Germline lookup yields CDR1 SGDLS and CDR2 YYNGEE.

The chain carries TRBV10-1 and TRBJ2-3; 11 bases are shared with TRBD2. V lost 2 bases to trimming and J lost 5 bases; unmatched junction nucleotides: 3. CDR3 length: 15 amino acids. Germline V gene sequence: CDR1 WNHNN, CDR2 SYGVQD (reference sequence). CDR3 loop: CASSEGGTSGDTQYF. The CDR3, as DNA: TGCGCCAGCAGTGAGGGGGGGACTAGCGGAGATACGCAGTATTTT.

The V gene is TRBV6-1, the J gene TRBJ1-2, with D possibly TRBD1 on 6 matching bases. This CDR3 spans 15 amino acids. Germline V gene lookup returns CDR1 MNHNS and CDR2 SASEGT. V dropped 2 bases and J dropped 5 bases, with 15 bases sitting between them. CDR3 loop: CASSESRGQGYGYTF. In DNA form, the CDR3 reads TGTGCCAGCAGTGAAAGCCGGGGGCAAGGGTATGGCTACACCTTC.

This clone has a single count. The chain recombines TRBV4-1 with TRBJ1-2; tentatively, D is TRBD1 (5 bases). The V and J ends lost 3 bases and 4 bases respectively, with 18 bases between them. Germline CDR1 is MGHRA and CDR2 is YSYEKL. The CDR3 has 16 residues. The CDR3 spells CASSQGDRLMFYGYTF. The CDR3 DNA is TGCGCCAGCAGCCAGGGGGACCGTCTTATGTTCTATGGCTACACCTTC.

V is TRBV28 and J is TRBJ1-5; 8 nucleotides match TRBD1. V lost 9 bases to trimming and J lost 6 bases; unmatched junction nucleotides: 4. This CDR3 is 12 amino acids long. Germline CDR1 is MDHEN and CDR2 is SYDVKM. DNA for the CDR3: TGTGCCAGTACAGGGGGGAGTCAGCCCCAGCATTTT. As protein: CASTGGSQPQHF.

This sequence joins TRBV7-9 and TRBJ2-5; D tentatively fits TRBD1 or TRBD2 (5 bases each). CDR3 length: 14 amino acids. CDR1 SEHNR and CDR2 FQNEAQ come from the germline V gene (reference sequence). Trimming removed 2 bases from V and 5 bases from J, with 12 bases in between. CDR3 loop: CASSLWGIEETQYF. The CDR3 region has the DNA TGTGCCAGCAGCTTATGGGGGATCGAGGAGACCCAGTACTTC.

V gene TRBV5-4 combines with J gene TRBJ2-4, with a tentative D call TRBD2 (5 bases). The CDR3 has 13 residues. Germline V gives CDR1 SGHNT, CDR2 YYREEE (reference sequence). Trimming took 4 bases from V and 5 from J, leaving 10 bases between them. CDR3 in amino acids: CASSVGLQNIQYF. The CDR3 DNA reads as TGTGCCAGCAGCGTCGGACTCCAAAACATTCAGTACTTC. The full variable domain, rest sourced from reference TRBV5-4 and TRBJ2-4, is ETGVTQSPTHLIKTRGQQVTLRCSSQSGHNTVSWYQQALGQGPQFIFQYYREEENGRGNFPPRFSGLQFPNYSSELNVNALELDDSALYLCASSVGLQNIQYFGAGTRLSVL.

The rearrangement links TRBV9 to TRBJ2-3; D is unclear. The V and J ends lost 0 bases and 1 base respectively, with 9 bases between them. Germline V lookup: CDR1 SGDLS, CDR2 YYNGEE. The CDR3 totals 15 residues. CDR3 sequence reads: CASSVDSTRTDTQYF. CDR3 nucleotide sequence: TGTGCCAGCAGCGTAGACAGCACCCGCACAGATACGCAGTATTTT.

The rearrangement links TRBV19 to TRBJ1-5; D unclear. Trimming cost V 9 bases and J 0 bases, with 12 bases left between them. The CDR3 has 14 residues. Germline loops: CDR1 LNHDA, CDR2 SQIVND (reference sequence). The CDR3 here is CASAIMYSNQPQHF. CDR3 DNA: TGTGCCAGCGCAATCATGTATAGCAATCAGCCCCAGCATTTT.